The rows below give T cell receptor beta chains drawn from one sample of a study of OX40 agonist ivuxolimab in advanced cancers. Clones were sequenced by immunoSEQ multiplex PCR, and TCRdb holds only the in-frame ones, with some missing. The data contain more than 45,000 clones, roughly 80% of them seen just once; the ten biggest clones take up 3% to 4%. The sequencing used CD4+ or CD8+ T cells sorted from blood, collected in a trial of the OX40 agonist ivuxolimab. The receptors here all came from an adult with an advanced solid tumor such as melanoma, head and neck, liver or kidney cancer. Each CDR3 is given with its conserved first and last residue. D genes are given only for firm matches. Not all rows give a size; the values are once, few, many and, for expanded clones, a class.

clone_size	d_call	v_call	j_call	cdr3_aa	cdr3_nt
-	-	TRBV9	TRBJ2-5	CASSVMDGETQYF	TGTGCCAGCAGCGTTATGGACGGAGAGACCCAGTACTTC
-	TRBD2	TRBV11-3	TRBJ2-5	CASSSGLAGETQYF	TGTGCCAGCAGCTCGGGACTAGCGGGGGAGACCCAGTACTTC
-	-	TRBV6-1	TRBJ1-6	CASSEYVRKSYNSPLHF	TGTGCCAGCAGTGAATACGTCCGAAAGTCCTATAATTCACCCCTCCACTTT
-	-	TRBV5-1	TRBJ1-4	CASSLTATNEKLFF	TGCGCCAGCAGCTTGACGGCAACTAATGAAAAACTGTTTTTT
once	-	TRBV15	TRBJ1-6	CATSRVRDWDSPLHF	TGTGCCACCAGCAGAGTAAGGGATTGGGATTCACCCCTCCACTTT
-	-	TRBV28	TRBJ1-4	CASSEGVVVNEKLFF	TGTGCCAGCAGCGAGGGAGTGGTGGTTAATGAAAAACTGTTTTTT
-	-	TRBV10-3	TRBJ1-2	CAISGGTQNYGYTF	TGTGCCATCAGCGGCGGCACACAGAACTATGGCTACACCTTC
-	-	TRBV18	TRBJ1-1	CASSPSEGSQGYTEAFF	TGTGCCAGCTCACCATCGGAAGGCAGCCAGGGTTACACTGAAGCTTTCTTT
-	-	TRBV28	TRBJ2-1	CASSDQGLYVNLGDEQFF	TGTGCCAGCAGTGACCAGGGGCTCTATGTAAACCTAGGGGATGAGCAGTTCTTC
-	-	TRBV7-2	TRBJ2-3	CASRLPSGVTDTQYF	TGTGCCAGTCGACTCCCCTCGGGGGTCACAGATACGCAGTATTTT
-	-	TRBV6-1	TRBJ1-2	CASSETPQSGNYGYTF	TGTGCCAGCAGTGAAACGCCTCAATCGGGTAACTATGGCTACACCTTC
-	TRBD2	TRBV10-3	TRBJ2-7	CAIGTSGGEDEQYF	TGTGCCATCGGAACTAGCGGGGGAGAGGACGAGCAGTACTTC
-	-	TRBV6-6	TRBJ1-2	CASVPRVNYGYTF	TGTGCCAGCGTCCCACGGGTTAACTATGGCTACACCTTC
-	-	TRBV6-4	TRBJ1-1	CASRTKTDMNTEAFF	TGTGCCAGCAGGACAAAAACAGACATGAACACTGAAGCTTTCTTT
-	-	TRBV14	TRBJ2-7	CASSHAGTNQYEQYF	TGTGCCAGCAGCCACGCCGGGACGAATCAATACGAGCAGTACTTC
-	-	TRBV2	TRBJ1-2	CASRGVPGYTF	TGTGCCAGCAGAGGGGTCCCTGGCTACACCTTC
few	-	TRBV11-3	TRBJ1-3	CASSPDGQESSGNTIYF	TGTGCCAGCAGCCCCGACGGGCAGGAGAGCTCTGGAAACACCATATATTTT
-	TRBD1	TRBV2	TRBJ1-2	CASSEEQGIGGYTF	TGTGCCAGCAGTGAGGAACAGGGGATTGGAGGCTACACCTTC
-	TRBD1	TRBV7-3	TRBJ2-7	CASSSGQVDAEQYF	TGTGCCAGCAGCTCGGGACAGGTAGACGCCGAGCAGTACTTC
once	-	TRBV6-5	TRBJ1-5	CASSYAVGQPQHF	TGTGCCAGCAGTTACGCGGTGGGCCAGCCCCAGCATTTT
-	-	TRBV5-1	TRBJ2-7	CASSPGPGEAYEQYF	TGCGCCAGCAGCCCGGGGCCAGGTGAAGCCTACGAGCAGTACTTC
-	-	TRBV5-4	TRBJ2-5	CASSYGGAAGETQYF	TGTGCCAGCAGTTATGGAGGGGCAGCAGGGGAGACCCAGTACTTC
-	-	TRBV2	TRBJ2-2	CASRQSAPGELFF	TGTGCCAGCAGGCAAAGTGCCCCCGGGGAGCTGTTTTTT
-	-	TRBV14	TRBJ1-1	CASSPLQDTEAFF	TGTGCCAGCAGCCCTCTACAGGACACTGAAGCTTTCTTT
-	-	TRBV7-3	TRBJ1-6	CASSSGQENSPLHF	TGTGCCAGCAGCTCCGGACAAGAAAATTCACCCCTCCACTTT
few	-	TRBV5-4	TRBJ1-2	CASSSRAETNYGYTF	TGTGCCAGCAGCTCGCGGGCAGAAACTAACTATGGCTACACCTTC
-	-	TRBV13	TRBJ2-7	CASSLVRDEQYF	TGTGCCAGCAGCTTAGTAAGGGACGAGCAGTACTTC
-	-	TRBV28	TRBJ2-3	CASTLEDTDTQYF	TGTGCCAGCACCCTAGAGGACACAGATACGCAGTATTTT
-	-	TRBV5-6	TRBJ2-5	CASSLSETQYF	TGTGCCAGCAGCTTGTCAGAGACCCAGTACTTC
-	-	TRBV11-2	TRBJ2-3	CASSLLSGPDTQYF	TGTGCCAGCAGCTTACTATCCGGCCCAGATACGCAGTATTTT
-	-	TRBV5-1	TRBJ2-7	CASSFAESGEQYF	TGCGCCAGCAGCTTTGCCGAAAGTGGTGAGCAGTACTTC
-	-	TRBV7-3	TRBJ2-1	CASSPQGTDYNEQFF	TGTGCCAGCAGCCCCCAAGGGACTGACTACAATGAGCAGTTCTTC
-	-	TRBV6-6	TRBJ2-3	CASSSLGTDTQYF	TGTGCCAGCAGTTCGCTGGGTACAGATACGCAGTATTTT
-	TRBD1	TRBV5-1	TRBJ2-3	CASSHHRQGTDTQYF	TGCGCCAGCAGCCATCACCGACAGGGTACAGATACGCAGTATTTT
-	-	TRBV13	TRBJ1-6	CASSTDRSGSPLHF	TGTGCCAGCAGCACTGACAGGTCGGGCTCACCCCTCCACTTT
-	-	TRBV9	TRBJ1-6	CASSVSGRRANSPLHF	TGTGCCAGCAGCGTTTCCGGACGACGGGCTAATTCACCCCTCCACTTT
-	TRBD1	TRBV30	TRBJ1-2	CAWDRDVNGYTF	TGTGCCTGGGACAGGGATGTAAATGGCTACACCTTC
-	-	TRBV5-4	TRBJ2-7	CASSLVGVGEQYF	TGTGCCAGCAGCTTGGTAGGGGTCGGAGAGCAGTACTTC
-	-	TRBV5-4	TRBJ2-7	CASSLAEYEQYF	TGTGCCAGCAGCTTGGCGGAATACGAGCAGTACTTC